The T cell receptor (beta chain) under discussion was sequenced for a study of cytomegalovirus exposure and HLA in healthy donors. The PCR ran on 60 Vbeta and 13 Jbeta primers. Profiling relied on immunoSEQ multiplex PCR, and the TCRdb table lists in-frame clones only, not all of them. This sample's clone table lists just over 150,000 clones. The V and J ends lost 0 bases and 4 bases respectively, with 13 bases between them. In germline, CDR1 is MGHRA, CDR2 YSYEKL. This CDR3 comprises 16 residues. This rearrangement joins TRBV4-1 to TRBJ1-3; D gene uncertain. The clonotype comes from a man aged 25 to 40 in good health and CMV-seronegative. The specimen was PBMCs. The CDR3 DNA sequence: TGCGCCAGCAGCCAAGATCCAGCGCCCCCGGGAAACACCATATATTTT. Translating gives CASSQDPAPPGNTIYF.